There are a few counts of the clone carrying this T cell receptor beta chain. This sample is drawn from a study of human T cells and chemical hapten exposure. Between the trimmed V and J ends, which lost 6 bases and 1 base, there was a span of 15 bases. CDR3 size: 15 residues. Documented time point: pre-sensitization, week 0. Treatment in this sample: therapeutic diphenylcyclopropenone sensitization with weekly scalp DPC. TCRdb processed the RACE reads anew with MiXCR; each CDR3 protein has one entry. The sample carries 95,000 to 150,000 distinct CDR3 sequences, roughly 13% recorded once. The sequence came from a woman aged 18-29 years with alopecia areata. Some clones in this sample may be carry-over from other donors' samples. The genes are TRBV12-3 or TRBV12-4 and TRBJ2-5, with D perhaps assigned TRBD1 or TRBD2 (6 bases each). The material was whole blood, obtained in connection with sensitization to the hapten diphenylcyclopropenone (DPC). CDR3 region: CASSPRRGAQETQYF. The CDR3, as DNA: TGTGCCAGCAGCCCTCGAAGGGGGGCCCAAGAGACCCAGTACTTC.